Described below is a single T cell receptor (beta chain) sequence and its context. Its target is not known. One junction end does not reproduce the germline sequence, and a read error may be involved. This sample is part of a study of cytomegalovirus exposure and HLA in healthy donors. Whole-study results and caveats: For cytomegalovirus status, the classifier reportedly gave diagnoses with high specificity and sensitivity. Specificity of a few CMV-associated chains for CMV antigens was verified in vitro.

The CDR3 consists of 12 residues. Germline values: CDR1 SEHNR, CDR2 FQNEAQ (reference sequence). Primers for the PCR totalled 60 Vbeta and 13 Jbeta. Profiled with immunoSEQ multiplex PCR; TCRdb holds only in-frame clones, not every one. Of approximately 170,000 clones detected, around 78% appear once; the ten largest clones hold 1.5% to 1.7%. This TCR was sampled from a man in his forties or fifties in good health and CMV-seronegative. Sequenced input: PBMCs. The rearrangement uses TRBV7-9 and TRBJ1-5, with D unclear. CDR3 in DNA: TGTTCCAGCAGCTATGGGGAGCTGCCCCAGCATTTT. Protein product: CSSSYGELPQHF.